The 26 T cell receptor beta chains in this list originate from one sample, sequenced in a study of blood T cell repertoires in COVID-19. The repertoire was sequenced with immunoSEQ multiplex PCR; TCRdb's copy has only in-frame clones and lacks some. The sample yields more than 65,000 clones, 79% seen once. Sequenced input: peripheral blood. All receptors derive from a human donor in a cohort sampled during active COVID-19.

The gene calls are TRBV7-2 and TRBJ2-5, with 8 nucleotides matching TRBD2. The germline V gene encodes CDR1 SGHTA and CDR2 FQGNSA. This CDR3 has 13 residues. V lost 5 bases and J lost 5; bases outside the gene matches: 4. This CDR3 is CASSTSGPETQYF. In DNA, the CDR3 is TGTGCCAGCAGCACTAGCGGTCCGGAGACCCAGTACTTC.

A few counts support this clone. The chain links TRBV19 to TRBJ1-5; D not resolved. CDR1 and CDR2 (germline): LNHDA, SQIVND (reference sequence). Trimming took off 4 bases at V and 3 bases at J, with 7 bases between the two ends. The CDR3 is 13 amino acids. CDR3 in amino acids: CASSSSLNQPQHF. The CDR3, as DNA: TGTGCCAGTAGTAGTAGCCTCAATCAGCCCCAGCATTTT.

This clone has more than one count but fewer than ten. CDR3 nucleotides: TGTGCCAGCAGTCTACACTTGACAGACACTGAAGCTTTCTTT. Protein sequence: CASSLHLTDTEAFF. V usage is TRBV6-6 and J usage is TRBJ1-1; weak D call: TRBD1 (5 bases). CDR1 is MNHNY, CDR2 SVGAGI, per germline (reference sequence). The CDR3 is 14 residues long. V gave up 5 bases and J gave up 3 bases, with 13 bases separating them.

This clone has just one count. This chain links TRBV7-9 with TRBJ2-7; 8 bases are a match to TRBD2. The length of the CDR3 is 14 residues. The J segment lost 7 bases and the V segment lost 5 bases, leaving 10 bases of the junction unmatched. Germline V lookup: CDR1 SEHNR, CDR2 FQNEAQ (reference sequence). CDR3 sequence: CASSDSGVVLEQYF. As DNA, the CDR3 is TGTGCCAGCAGCGATAGCGGGGTTGTCTTGGAGCAGTACTTC.

This chain connects TRBV5-4 to TRBJ2-1; 8 bases line up with TRBD1. The germline gives CDR1 SGHNT, CDR2 YYREEE (reference sequence). This CDR3 spans 16 amino acids. The V gene end was trimmed by 1 base and the J gene end by 6 bases; junction bases not matched to a gene: 9. DNA of the CDR3: TGTGCCAGCAGCTTGACTCCGGGACAGGTGTTCAATGAGCAGTTCTTC. Residues: CASSLTPGQVFNEQFF.

Worth noting for this clone: A read error may produce the germline difference seen at one junction end. The chain has TRBV6-1 and TRBJ2-7; the match to TRBD1 covers 10 bases. The CDR3 length is 14 residues. Looked up from germline, CDR1 is MNHNS and CDR2 is SASEGT. DNA of the CDR3: TGTGCCAGCAGAGAAGGGACAGGGGCCTACGAGCAGTACTTC. This sequence encodes CASREGTGAYEQYF.

The V call is TRBV3-1 (or the pseudogene TRBV3-2), the J call TRBJ2-1; a possible D gene is TRBD1 (6 bases). The CDR3 consists of 15 residues. CDR1 and CDR2 from the germline V gene are LGHDT and YNNKEL (reference sequence). V was cut by 0 bases and J by 5 bases, with 11 bases left in between. CDR3 amino acids: CASSQDPQGNNEQFF. CDR3 DNA sequence: TGTGCCAGCAGCCAAGACCCACAGGGAAACAATGAGCAGTTCTTC.

This chain links TRBV5-1 with TRBJ2-6, with D perhaps matching TRBD2 (6 bases). This CDR3 region has 14 residues. Between the trimmed V and J ends, which lost 6 bases and 3 bases, there was a span of 10 bases. Germline loops: CDR1 SGHRS, CDR2 YFSETQ. The CDR3, as DNA: TGCGCCAGCACCCAGGGAGGTGGGGCCAACGTCCTGACTTTC. Translated: CASTQGGGANVLTF.

The CDR3 sequence: CASSMRMEEQYF. CDR3 in DNA: TGTGCCAGTAGTATGCGGATGGAAGAGCAGTACTTC. V and J are TRBV19 and TRBJ2-7; no clear D gene. CDR3 length: 12 amino acids. Germline V gives CDR1 LNHDA, CDR2 SQIVND (reference sequence). V gave up 3 bases and J gave up 7 bases, with 10 bases separating them.

The rearrangement joins TRBV5-4 to TRBJ1-4; TRBD1 matches 7 bases. In germline, CDR1 is SGHNT, CDR2 YYREEE (reference sequence). V gave up 4 bases and J gave up 6 bases; unmatched junction bases: 12. This CDR3 has 16 amino acids. CDR3 protein: CASSPGGVQGHEKLFF. The CDR3 bases are TGTGCCAGCAGCCCAGGGGGTGTACAGGGACATGAAAAACTGTTTTTT.

The chain couples TRBV9 to TRBJ2-3, with 12 nucleotides matching TRBD2. Germline V gives CDR1 SGDLS, CDR2 YYNGEE. V trimming: 0 bases; J trimming: 6 bases; junction bases outside the gene matches: 5. This CDR3 region has 16 residues. The CDR3 reads CASSVGTSGALDTQYF. As DNA, the CDR3 is TGTGCCAGCAGCGTAGGGACTAGCGGGGCTCTGGATACGCAGTATTTT.

The rearrangement joins TRBV5-1 to TRBJ2-5; 8 bases map to TRBD1. This CDR3 contains 15 residues. Trimming at V came to 5 bases and at J to 5 bases, leaving 11 bases not matched to a gene. Germline CDR1 and CDR2: SGHRS and YFSETQ. For the CDR3, the DNA is TGCGCCAGCAGAGGACAGGGTCTCGCTGTGGAGACCCAGTACTTC. Its translation: CASRGQGLAVETQYF.

This chain joins TRBV10-1 and TRBJ2-7; the match to TRBD2 covers 12 bases. This CDR3 spans 13 amino acids. Germline CDR1 is WNHNN and CDR2 is SYGVQD (reference sequence). J lost 6 bases, V lost 4 bases, and 1 base had no gene match. The CDR3 sequence is CASSGLAGVEQYF. As DNA, the CDR3 is TGCGCCAGCAGTGGACTAGCGGGAGTCGAGCAGTACTTC.

The rearrangement links TRBV15 to TRBJ1-5, with 8 nucleotides matching TRBD1. The germline gives CDR1 LNHNV, CDR2 YYDKDF (reference sequence). Unmatched junction bases numbered 3, after V lost 3 bases and J lost 2 bases. CDR3 length: 15 residues. CDR3 protein: CATSRGGQGNQPQHF. The CDR3 DNA reads TGTGCCACCAGCAGGGGGGGACAGGGCAATCAGCCCCAGCATTTT. Full variable domain (outside the CDR3, taken from reference TRBV15 and TRBJ1-5): DAMVIQNPRYQVTQFGKPVTLSCSQTLNHNVMYWYQQKSSQAPKLLFHYYDKDFNNEADTPDNFQSRRPNTSFCFLDIRSPGLGDTAMYLCATSRGGQGNQPQHFGDGTRLSIL.

This clone was seen only once. This rearrangement joins TRBV6-2 or TRBV6-3 to TRBJ2-7; 9 nucleotides line up with TRBD1. The CDR3 loop spans 14 amino acids. V was pared by 6 bases and J by 1 base, with 4 bases of the junction left unmatched. Germline V gene lookup returns CDR1 MNHEY and CDR2 SVGEGT. In DNA form, the CDR3 reads TGTGCCAGCAGCAAGGGACAGGGTTCCTACGAGCAGTACTTC. Amino acid sequence: CASSKGQGSYEQYF.

The chain has TRBV6-6 and TRBJ2-7, with TRBD1 matching over 8 bases. Looked up from germline, CDR1 is MNHNY and CDR2 is SVGAGI (reference sequence). The CDR3 spans 11 residues. The V and J ends lost 7 bases and 6 bases, in that order; junction bases with no gene match: 2. The chain's CDR3 is CASNDRGEQYF. The CDR3 DNA reads TGTGCCAGCAACGACAGGGGCGAGCAGTACTTC.

The chain employs TRBV13 and TRBJ1-6; 7 positions match TRBD1. The CDR3 runs 14 residues. Germline-derived CDR1 and CDR2 are PRHDT and FYEKMQ (reference sequence). Trimming cost V 5 bases and J 10 bases; bases outside gene matches: 8. In DNA, the CDR3 is TGTGCCAGCAGCACCCGACAGGGAATCTCACCCCTCCACTTT. Protein sequence: CASSTRQGISPLHF.

As DNA, the CDR3 is TGCAGCGTTGAAGGAGCTGGGACTAGCGGGGACTACGAGCAGTACTTC. It is translated as CSVEGAGTSGDYEQYF. The chain couples TRBV29-1 to TRBJ2-7; 13 bases map to TRBD2. Unmatched junction bases numbered 6, after V lost 1 base and J lost 3 bases. This CDR3 comprises 16 residues. Germline V gene lookup returns CDR1 SQVTM and CDR2 ANQGSEA.

This chain links TRBV5-1 with TRBJ2-7; the match to TRBD1 covers 7 bases. V lost 6 bases to trimming and J lost 2 bases; unmatched junction nucleotides: 8. This CDR3 has 14 amino acids. Germline V gene lookup returns CDR1 SGHRS and CDR2 YFSETQ. The CDR3 nucleotides are TGCGCCAGCACCCCTAGGACAGGAACCTACGAGCAGTACTTC. As protein: CASTPRTGTYEQYF. Together with reference TRBV5-1 and TRBJ2-7, the CDR3 gives the full variable domain: KAGVTQTPRYLIKTRGQQVTLSCSPISGHRSVSWYQQTPGQGLQFLFEYFSETQRNKGNFPGRFSGRQFSNSRSEMNVSTLELGDSALYLCASTPRTGTYEQYFGPGTRLTVT.

This chain uses TRBV7-8 with TRBJ2-1, with TRBD2 matching over 13 bases. Germline assignment: CDR1 SGHVS and CDR2 FQNEAQ. The CDR3 consists of 16 residues. V was clipped by 5 bases and J by 4 bases; unmatched bases: 5. The CDR3 sequence: CASSPRLAGGYNEQFF. CDR3 nucleotide sequence: TGTGCCAGCAGCCCGAGACTAGCGGGGGGTTACAATGAGCAGTTCTTC.

This rearrangement joins TRBV7-9 to TRBJ2-4; 10 positions match TRBD1. Germline V gives CDR1 SEHNR, CDR2 FQNEAQ (reference sequence). This CDR3 is 17 amino acids long. The V and J ends lost 3 bases and 4 bases, in that order; junction bases with no gene match: 9. Written as DNA, the CDR3 is TGTGCCAGCAGCTTTTATCCCGACAGGGGGCGGAAAAACATTCAGTACTTC. This codes for CASSFYPDRGRKNIQYF. Filled out from reference TRBV7-9 and TRBJ2-4, the complete variable domain reads DTGVSQNPRHKITKRGQNVTFRCDPISEHNRLYWYRQTLGQGPEFLTYFQNEAQLEKSRLLSDRFSAERPKGSFSTLEIQRTEQGDSAMYLCASSFYPDRGRKNIQYFGAGTRLSVL.

The V call is TRBV6-5, the J call TRBJ1-4; possibly TRBD1 for D (5 bases). Germline V lookup: CDR1 MNHEY, CDR2 SVGAGI. The CDR3 spans 15 residues. V lost 7 bases and J lost 10, with 22 bases in between. CDR3: CASTAQWGDPGKLFF. CDR3 coding DNA: TGTGCCAGCACTGCCCAGTGGGGCGACCCGGGAAAACTGTTTTTT.

The V and J genes are TRBV4-2 and TRBJ1-5, with 10 positions matching TRBD1. Germline V gene sequence: CDR1 LGHNA, CDR2 YNFKEQ. The CDR3 contains 17 residues. The J segment lost 4 bases and the V segment lost 0 bases, leaving 6 bases of the junction unmatched. The chain's CDR3 is CASSQDPPGQGNQPQHF. The CDR3 coding sequence is TGTGCCAGCAGCCAAGATCCCCCGGGACAGGGGAATCAGCCCCAGCATTTT.

This clone was counted ten times or more. The chain recombines TRBV5-1 with TRBJ2-3; D gene unclear. Germline V gives CDR1 SGHRS, CDR2 YFSETQ. The V gene lost 1 base and the J gene lost 2 bases, with 2 bases spanning the gap. The CDR3 length is 12 residues. The CDR3: CASSLLTDTQYF. In nucleotides, the CDR3 is TGCGCCAGCAGCTTGCTCACAGATACGCAGTATTTT.

In this sample, this clone turned up once. The V gene is TRBV6-5, the J gene TRBJ1-2, with a possible D match to TRBD1 (5 bases). CDR1 is MNHEY and CDR2 is SVGAGI in the germline V gene. V was shortened by 6 bases and J by 7 bases, with 18 bases between the two germline ends. The CDR3 contains 14 residues. CDR3 sequence reads: CASRTRQGWSGYTF. The DNA for the CDR3 is TGTGCCAGCAGGACACGGCAGGGTTGGAGTGGCTACACCTTC.

The chain carries TRBV7-2 and TRBJ2-1, with 9 nucleotides matching TRBD2. In germline, CDR1 is SGHTA, CDR2 FQGNSA. This CDR3 has 17 amino acids. With 5 bases clipped from V and 3 bases from J, the junction kept 11 bases outside the gene matches. Here the CDR3 reads CASSPPPGAGGYNEQFF. In DNA form, the CDR3 reads TGTGCCAGCAGCCCGCCGCCAGGAGCGGGAGGCTACAATGAGCAGTTCTTC.